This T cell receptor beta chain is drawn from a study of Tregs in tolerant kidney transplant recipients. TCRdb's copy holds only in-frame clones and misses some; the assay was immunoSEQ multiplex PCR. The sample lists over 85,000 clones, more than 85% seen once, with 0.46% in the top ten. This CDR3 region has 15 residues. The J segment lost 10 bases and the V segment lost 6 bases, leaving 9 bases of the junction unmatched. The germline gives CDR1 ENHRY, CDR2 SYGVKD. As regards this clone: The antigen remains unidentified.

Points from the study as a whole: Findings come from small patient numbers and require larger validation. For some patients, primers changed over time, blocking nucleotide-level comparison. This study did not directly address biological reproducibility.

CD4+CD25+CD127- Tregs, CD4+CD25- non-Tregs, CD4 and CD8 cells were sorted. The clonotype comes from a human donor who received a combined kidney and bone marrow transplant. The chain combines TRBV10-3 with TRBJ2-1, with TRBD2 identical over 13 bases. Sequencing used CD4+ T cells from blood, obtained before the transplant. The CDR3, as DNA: TGTGCCATCAGGGATGGACTAGCGGGAGCGAGGGAGCAGTTCTTC. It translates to CAIRDGLAGAREQFF.